The 17 T cell receptor beta chains presented below share a single source sample, sequenced in a study of blood T cell repertoires in COVID-19 (dated by TCRdb to the early 2020s). The library was made by the immunoSEQ multiplex PCR assay. The source is immuneACCESS, and TCRdb retained only in-frame sequences with V and J called. Part of the clones is not carried over; for the studies checked, unresolved V genes explain less than half of this, and the remainder is unexplained. The sample table lists approximately 46,000 clones, approximately 86% of them with a count of one. The top ten clones comprise around a sixth of the sample. Sequenced input: peripheral blood. Receptors originate from a man aged 60 to 75 with active or convalescent COVID-19.

The chain joins TRBV3-1 (or the pseudogene TRBV3-2) to TRBJ2-6; D gene uncertain. Germline V CDR1 and CDR2: LGHDT, YNNKEL (reference sequence). The CDR3 consists of 18 residues. V was shortened by 0 bases and J by 0 bases, with 12 bases between the two germline ends. CDR3 nucleotide sequence: TGTGCCAGCAGCCAAGATTACGCAGTATTCTCTGGGGCCAACGTCCTGACTTTC. It is translated as CASSQDYAVFSGANVLTF.

As for this clone: The junction shows a germline mismatch at one end, possibly a read error. The rearrangement joins TRBV6-1 to TRBJ2-3, with a tentative D call TRBD1 (6 bases). CDR1 is MNHNS, CDR2 SASEGT, per germline. The CDR3 is 16 residues long. The CDR3 DNA reads as TGTGCCAGCCGTGAGACAGGAAATGAAATAACAGATACGCAGTATTTT. Encoded protein: CASRETGNEITDTQYF.

The chain links TRBV6-6 to TRBJ1-1; 7 positions match TRBD1. The V gene's germline CDR1 is MNHNY and CDR2 SVGAGI (reference sequence). The CDR3 extends over 17 amino acids. V trimming: 5 bases; J trimming: 0 bases; junction bases outside the gene matches: 12. CDR3: CASSRGAGQVLNTEAFF. The DNA of the CDR3 is TGTGCCAGCAGTCGAGGGGCCGGACAGGTCCTGAACACTGAAGCTTTCTTT.

The rearrangement joins TRBV12-3 or TRBV12-4 to TRBJ2-7; unclear D gene. Trimming stripped 6 bases from V and 2 bases from J, with 8 bases between. The length of the CDR3 is 12 residues. The CDR3 sequence: CASSQRAYEQYF. The DNA for the CDR3 is TGTGCCAGCAGCCAACGGGCCTACGAGCAGTACTTC.

The gene calls are TRBV5-4 and TRBJ2-7; possibly TRBD2 for D (6 bases). CDR1 SGHNT and CDR2 YYREEE come from the germline V gene (reference sequence). Trimming shortened V by 4 bases and J by 0 bases, and 17 bases separated the two germline ends. The CDR3 has 16 amino acids. DNA for the CDR3: TGTGCCAGCAGCCCGGTTGGCGGGGACCCCTCCTACGAGCAGTACTTC. It codes for CASSPVGGDPSYEQYF.

This chain uses TRBV7-9 with TRBJ1-4; D uncertain. V dropped 5 bases and J dropped 0 bases, with 10 bases sitting between them. Germline V CDR1 and CDR2: SEHNR, FQNEAQ (reference sequence). The CDR3 length is 15 residues. This CDR3 reads CASSEEVATNEKLFF. The CDR3 DNA follows: TGTGCCAGCAGCGAAGAGGTTGCAACTAATGAAAAACTGTTTTTT.

The chain combines TRBV7-3 with TRBJ2-2; D unclear. CDR1 and CDR2 (germline): SGHTA, FQGTGA. The V end lost 3 bases, the J end lost 0 bases, and 5 bases lay between the germline ends. The CDR3 has 14 residues. The CDR3 region has the DNA TGTGCCAGCAGCTTCTTTTCGAACACCGGGGAGCTGTTTTTT. Translation: CASSFFSNTGELFF.

This chain links TRBV12-3 or TRBV12-4 with TRBJ2-7; D not resolved. The CDR3 runs to 11 residues. The V end was cut by 5 bases, the J end by 3 bases, with 5 bases between. This chain's CDR3 is CASSQDYEQYF. The CDR3 DNA reads TGTGCCAGCAGTCAGGACTACGAGCAGTACTTC.

CDR3 residues: CASSLKTETEAFF. The CDR3 nucleotides are TGTGCCAGCAGCCTAAAGACTGAAACTGAAGCTTTCTTT. V gene TRBV7-9 combines with J gene TRBJ1-1; D gene uncertain. CDR3 size: 13 residues. Trimming removed 5 bases from V and 5 bases from J, with 12 bases in between. Germline CDR1 is SEHNR and CDR2 is FQNEAQ (reference sequence).

The chain carries TRBV5-1 and TRBJ2-3; the match to TRBD2 covers 9 bases. The germline gives CDR1 SGHRS, CDR2 YFSETQ. J gave up 1 base and V 0 bases, and 3 bases lay outside the gene matches. This CDR3 spans 16 amino acids. This CDR3 is CASSLGLAGGTDTQYF. CDR3 sequence (DNA): TGCGCCAGCAGCTTGGGGTTAGCGGGGGGCACAGATACGCAGTATTTT. The variable domain in full, completed from reference TRBV5-1 and TRBJ2-3, reads KAGVTQTPRYLIKTRGQQVTLSCSPISGHRSVSWYQQTPGQGLQFLFEYFSETQRNKGNFPGRFSGRQFSNSRSEMNVSTLELGDSALYLCASSLGLAGGTDTQYFGPGTRLTVL.

The chain has TRBV5-1 and TRBJ2-7, with TRBD1 matching 9 bases. V lost 4 bases, J lost 6 bases, and 8 bases stayed unmatched. Germline V gives CDR1 SGHRS, CDR2 YFSETQ. The CDR3 contains 14 residues. CDR3 sequence: CASSTLGQGIEQYF. CDR3 DNA sequence: TGCGCCAGCAGCACGCTGGGACAGGGCATCGAGCAGTACTTC.

The gene calls are TRBV5-4 and TRBJ2-3, with D unresolved. The germline V gene encodes CDR1 SGHNT and CDR2 YYREEE (reference sequence). The CDR3 consists of 16 residues. The V gene lost 4 bases and the J gene lost 2 bases, with 17 bases spanning the gap. The CDR3 DNA sequence: TGTGCCAGCAGCATGGGCCGGAGACTGGACACAGATACGCAGTATTTT. It is translated as CASSMGRRLDTDTQYF.

This clone was counted between two and nine times. V is TRBV2 and J is TRBJ2-2; 10 nucleotides line up with TRBD2. The junction had 13 bases not matched to a gene; V was cut back by 7 bases and J by 5 bases. CDR3 length: 17 amino acids. Germline V gives CDR1 SNHLY, CDR2 FYNNEI. The CDR3 DNA follows: TGTGCCAGCAAGGGAAGCGGGGGGGCAAAATGGACCGGGGAGCTGTTTTTT. This encodes CASKGSGGAKWTGELFF.

The gene calls are TRBV5-1 and TRBJ1-1; 9 bases are a match to TRBD1. V lost 2 bases, J lost 1 base, and 15 bases stayed unmatched. The CDR3 totals 19 residues. Per the germline V gene, CDR1 is SGHRS and CDR2 is YFSETQ. The CDR3 loop reads CASSLQPLQGASGNTEAFF. CDR3 sequence (DNA): TGCGCCAGCAGCTTACAACCCCTACAGGGGGCGTCGGGGAACACTGAAGCTTTCTTT.

This sequence joins TRBV25-1 and TRBJ1-2, with unresolved D. Germline CDR1 MGHDK, CDR2 SYGVNS. V lost 3 bases, J lost 7 bases, and 15 bases lay in between. The CDR3 has 14 residues. The CDR3 protein is CASSEEGSLAGYTF. The CDR3 coding sequence is TGTGCCAGCAGTGAGGAGGGTTCTCTGGCTGGCTACACCTTC.

The chain recombines TRBV15 with TRBJ2-3; TRBD1 is a possible D gene (6 bases). CDR3 length: 16 residues. CDR1 and CDR2 (germline): LNHNV, YYDKDF (reference sequence). The V gene lost 0 bases and the J gene lost 1 base, with 11 bases spanning the gap. This CDR3 is CATSRDLAGGTDTQYF. The CDR3 DNA follows: TGTGCCACCAGCAGAGATCTAGCAGGGGGCACAGATACGCAGTATTTT.

The rearrangement joins TRBV29-1 to TRBJ2-5; TRBD2 aligns across 12 bases. The CDR3 contains 13 residues. V shed 8 bases, J shed 4 bases, and the junction held 5 bases outside the gene matches. Germline CDR1 is SQVTM and CDR2 is ANQGSEA. CDR3 amino acids: CSPRLAGVETQYF. For the CDR3, the DNA is TGCAGCCCAAGACTAGCGGGGGTAGAGACCCAGTACTTC.